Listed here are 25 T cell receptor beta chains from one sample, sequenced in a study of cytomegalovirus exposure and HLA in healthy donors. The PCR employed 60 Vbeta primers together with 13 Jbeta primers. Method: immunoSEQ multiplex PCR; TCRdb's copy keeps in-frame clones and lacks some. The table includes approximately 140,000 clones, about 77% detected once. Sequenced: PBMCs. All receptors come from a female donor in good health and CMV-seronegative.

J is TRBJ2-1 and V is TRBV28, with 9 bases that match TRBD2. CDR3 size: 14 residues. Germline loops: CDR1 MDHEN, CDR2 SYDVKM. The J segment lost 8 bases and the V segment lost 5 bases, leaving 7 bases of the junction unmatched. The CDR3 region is CASSLIAGAHEQFF. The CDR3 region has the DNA TGTGCCAGCAGTCTAATAGCGGGGGCCCATGAGCAGTTCTTC.

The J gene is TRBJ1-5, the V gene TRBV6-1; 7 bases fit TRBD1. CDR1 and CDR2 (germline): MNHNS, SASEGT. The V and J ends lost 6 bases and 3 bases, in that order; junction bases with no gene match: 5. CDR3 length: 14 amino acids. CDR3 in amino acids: CASSLTGINQPQHF. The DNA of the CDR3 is TGTGCCAGCAGCCTGACAGGGATCAATCAGCCCCAGCATTTT.

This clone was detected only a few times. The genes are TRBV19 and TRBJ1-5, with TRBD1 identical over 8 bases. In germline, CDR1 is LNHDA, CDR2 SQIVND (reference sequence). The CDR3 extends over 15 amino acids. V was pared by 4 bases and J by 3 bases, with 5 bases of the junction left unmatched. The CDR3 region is CASSTRTGPNQPQHF. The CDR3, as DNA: TGTGCCAGTAGTACTAGGACAGGGCCCAATCAGCCCCAGCATTTT.

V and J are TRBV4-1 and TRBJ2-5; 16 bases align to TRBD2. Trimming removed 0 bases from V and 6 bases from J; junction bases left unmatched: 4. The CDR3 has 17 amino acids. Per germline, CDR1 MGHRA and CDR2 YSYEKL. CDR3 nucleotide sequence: TGCGCCAGCAGCCAAGAGGGGACTAGCGGGGGGGGAAAGACCCAGTACTTC. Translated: CASSQEGTSGGGKTQYF.

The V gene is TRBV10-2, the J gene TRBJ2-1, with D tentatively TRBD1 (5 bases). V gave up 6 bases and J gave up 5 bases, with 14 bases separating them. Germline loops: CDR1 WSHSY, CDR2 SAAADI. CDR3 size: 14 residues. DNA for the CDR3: TGCGCCAGCAGGATAGGTGACAGTAACAATGAGCAGTTCTTC. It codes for CASRIGDSNNEQFF.

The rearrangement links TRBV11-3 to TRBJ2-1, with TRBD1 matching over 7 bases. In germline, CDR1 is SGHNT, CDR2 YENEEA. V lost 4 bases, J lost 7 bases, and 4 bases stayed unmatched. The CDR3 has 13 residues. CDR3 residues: CASSSGQFNEQFF. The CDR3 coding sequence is TGTGCCAGCAGCTCGGGACAGTTTAATGAGCAGTTCTTC. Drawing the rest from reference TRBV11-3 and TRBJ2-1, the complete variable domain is EAGVVQSPRYKIIEKKQPVAFWCNPISGHNTLYWYLQNLGQGPELLIRYENEEAVDDSQLPKDRFSAERLKGVDSTLKIQPAELGDSAVYLCASSSGQFNEQFFGPGTRLTVL.

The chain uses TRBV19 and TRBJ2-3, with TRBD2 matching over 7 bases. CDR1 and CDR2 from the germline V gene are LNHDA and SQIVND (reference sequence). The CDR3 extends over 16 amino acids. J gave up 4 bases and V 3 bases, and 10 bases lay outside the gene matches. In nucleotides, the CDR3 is TGTGCCAGTAGTATCGTGGGCGGGAGTCCATCAGATACGCAGTATTTT. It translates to CASSIVGGSPSDTQYF. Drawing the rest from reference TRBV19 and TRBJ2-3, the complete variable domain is DGGITQSPKYLFRKEGQNVTLSCEQNLNHDAMYWYRQDPGQGLRLIYYSQIVNDFQKGDIAEGYSVSREKKESFPLTVTSAQKNPTAFYLCASSIVGGSPSDTQYFGPGTRLTVL.

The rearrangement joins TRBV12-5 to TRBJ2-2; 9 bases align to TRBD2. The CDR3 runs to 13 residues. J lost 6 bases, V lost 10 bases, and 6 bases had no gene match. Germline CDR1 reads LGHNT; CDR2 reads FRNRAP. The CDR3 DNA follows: TGTGCTACAGGGCGGGAGGGCCCCGGGGAGCTGTTTTTT. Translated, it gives CATGREGPGELFF.

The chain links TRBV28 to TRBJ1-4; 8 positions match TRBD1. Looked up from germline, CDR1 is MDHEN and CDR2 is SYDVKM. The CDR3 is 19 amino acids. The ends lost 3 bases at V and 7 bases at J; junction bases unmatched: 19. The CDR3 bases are TGTGCCAGCAGTTTTGTTTCATATCAGACCCAGGGGGCCGGTGAAAAACTGTTTTTT. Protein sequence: CASSFVSYQTQGAGEKLFF.

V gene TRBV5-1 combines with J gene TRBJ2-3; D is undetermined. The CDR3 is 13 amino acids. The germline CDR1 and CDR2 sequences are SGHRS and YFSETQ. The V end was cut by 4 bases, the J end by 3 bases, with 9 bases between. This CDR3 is CASSLSTTDTQYF. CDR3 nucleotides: TGCGCCAGCAGCCTATCAACGACAGATACGCAGTATTTT.

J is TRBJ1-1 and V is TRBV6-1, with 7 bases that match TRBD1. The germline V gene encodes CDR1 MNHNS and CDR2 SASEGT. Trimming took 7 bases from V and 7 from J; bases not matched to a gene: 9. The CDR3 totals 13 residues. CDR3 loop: CASTETGVIEAFF. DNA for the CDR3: TGTGCCAGCACGGAAACAGGGGTGATTGAAGCTTTCTTT.

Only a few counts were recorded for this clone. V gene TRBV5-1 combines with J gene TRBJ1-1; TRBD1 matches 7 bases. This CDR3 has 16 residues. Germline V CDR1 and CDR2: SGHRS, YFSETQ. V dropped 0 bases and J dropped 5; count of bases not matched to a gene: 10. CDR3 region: CASSLGRTGLGTEAFF. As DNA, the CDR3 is TGCGCCAGCAGCTTGGGAAGGACAGGCCTGGGGACTGAAGCTTTCTTT. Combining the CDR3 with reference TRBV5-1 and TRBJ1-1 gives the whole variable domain KAGVTQTPRYLIKTRGQQVTLSCSPISGHRSVSWYQQTPGQGLQFLFEYFSETQRNKGNFPGRFSGRQFSNSRSEMNVSTLELGDSALYLCASSLGRTGLGTEAFFGQGTRLTVV.

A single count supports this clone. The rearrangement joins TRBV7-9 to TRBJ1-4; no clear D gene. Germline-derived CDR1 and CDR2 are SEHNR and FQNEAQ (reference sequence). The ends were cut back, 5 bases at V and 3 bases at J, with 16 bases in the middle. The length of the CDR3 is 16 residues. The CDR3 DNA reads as TGTGCCAGCAGCCCCTTTCGGGGTGCGGCTAATGAAAAACTGTTTTTT. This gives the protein CASSPFRGAANEKLFF.

In nucleotides, the CDR3 is TGTGCCAGCAGCTACGGGGATTTAAGAGGCTACGAGCAGTACTTC. Its protein is CASSYGDLRGYEQYF. The V and J genes are TRBV27 and TRBJ2-7; a possible D gene is TRBD2 (5 bases). With 6 bases removed from V and 3 bases from J, the gap between germline ends came to 18 bases. This CDR3 has 15 amino acids. The V gene's germline CDR1 is MNHEY and CDR2 SMNVEV (reference sequence).

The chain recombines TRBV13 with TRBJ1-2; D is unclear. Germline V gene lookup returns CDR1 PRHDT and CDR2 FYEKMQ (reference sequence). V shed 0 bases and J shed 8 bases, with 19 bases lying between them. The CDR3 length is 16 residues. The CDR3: CASSLGGPHPDRGYTF. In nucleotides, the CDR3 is TGTGCCAGCAGCTTAGGGGGCCCCCACCCAGACCGGGGCTACACCTTC.

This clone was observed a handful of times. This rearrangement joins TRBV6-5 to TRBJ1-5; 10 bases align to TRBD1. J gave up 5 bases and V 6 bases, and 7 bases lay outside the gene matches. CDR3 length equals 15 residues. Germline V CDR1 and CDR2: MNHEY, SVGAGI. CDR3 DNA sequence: TGTGCCAGCAGCCAAGGGACAGGGGTTTATCAGCCCCAGCATTTT. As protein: CASSQGTGVYQPQHF.

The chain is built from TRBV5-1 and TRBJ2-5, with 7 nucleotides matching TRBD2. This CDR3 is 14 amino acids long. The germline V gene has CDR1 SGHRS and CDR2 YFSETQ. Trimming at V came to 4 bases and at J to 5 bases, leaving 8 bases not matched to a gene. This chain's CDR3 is CASSPTVREETQYF. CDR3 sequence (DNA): TGCGCCAGCAGCCCGACCGTGCGGGAGGAGACCCAGTACTTC.

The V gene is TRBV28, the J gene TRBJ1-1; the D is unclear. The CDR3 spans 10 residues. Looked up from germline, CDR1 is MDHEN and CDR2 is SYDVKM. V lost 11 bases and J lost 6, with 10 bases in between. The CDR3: CASGRSEAFF. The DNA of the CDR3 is TGTGCCTCTGGCCGATCTGAAGCTTTCTTT.

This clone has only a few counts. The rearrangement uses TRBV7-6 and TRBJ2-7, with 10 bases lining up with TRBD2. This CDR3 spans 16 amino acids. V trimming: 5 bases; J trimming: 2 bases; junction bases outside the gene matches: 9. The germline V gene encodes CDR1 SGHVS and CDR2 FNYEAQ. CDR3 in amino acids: CASSPEAGLATYEQYF. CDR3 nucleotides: TGTGCCAGCAGCCCGGAAGCGGGACTAGCGACCTACGAGCAGTACTTC.

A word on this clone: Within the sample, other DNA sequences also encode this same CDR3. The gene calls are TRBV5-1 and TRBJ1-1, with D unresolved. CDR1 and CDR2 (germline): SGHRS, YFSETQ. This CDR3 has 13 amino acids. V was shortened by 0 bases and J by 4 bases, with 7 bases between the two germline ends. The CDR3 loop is CASSLATGTEAFF. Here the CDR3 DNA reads TGCGCCAGCAGCTTGGCCACTGGCACTGAAGCTTTCTTT.

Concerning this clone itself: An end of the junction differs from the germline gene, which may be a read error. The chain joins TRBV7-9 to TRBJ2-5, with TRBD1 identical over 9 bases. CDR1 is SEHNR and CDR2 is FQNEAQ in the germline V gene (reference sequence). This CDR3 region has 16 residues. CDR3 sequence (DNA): TGTTCCAGCAGCTTACCGGACAGGGGTTATGGAGAGACCCAGTACTTC. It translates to CSSSLPDRGYGETQYF.

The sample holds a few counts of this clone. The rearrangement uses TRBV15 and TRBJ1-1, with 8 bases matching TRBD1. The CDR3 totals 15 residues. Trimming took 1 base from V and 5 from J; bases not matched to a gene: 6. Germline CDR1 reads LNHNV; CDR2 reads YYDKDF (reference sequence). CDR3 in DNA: TGTGCCACCAGCAGAGGCGGACAGGGTCGGACTGAAGCTTTCTTT. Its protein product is CATSRGGQGRTEAFF.

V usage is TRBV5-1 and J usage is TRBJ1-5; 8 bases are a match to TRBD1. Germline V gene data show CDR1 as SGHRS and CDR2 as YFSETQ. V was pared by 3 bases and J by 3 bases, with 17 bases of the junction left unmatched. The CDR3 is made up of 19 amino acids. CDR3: CASSYGPPSGTGNNQPQHF. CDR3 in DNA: TGCGCCAGCAGCTATGGGCCCCCTTCCGGGACAGGAAACAATCAGCCCCAGCATTTT.

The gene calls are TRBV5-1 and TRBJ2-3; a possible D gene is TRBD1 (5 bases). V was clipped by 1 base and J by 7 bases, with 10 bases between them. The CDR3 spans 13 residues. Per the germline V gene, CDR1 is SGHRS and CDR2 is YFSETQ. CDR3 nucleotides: TGCGCCAGCAGCTTGTCAGGGCTTTATACGCAGTATTTT. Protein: CASSLSGLYTQYF.

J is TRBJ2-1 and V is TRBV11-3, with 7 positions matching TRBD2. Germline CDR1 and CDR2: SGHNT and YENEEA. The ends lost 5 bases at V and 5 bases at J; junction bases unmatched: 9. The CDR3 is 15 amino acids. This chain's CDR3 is CASSGGLVFNNEQFF. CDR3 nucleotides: TGTGCCAGCAGCGGCGGACTAGTTTTCAACAATGAGCAGTTCTTC.